This T cell receptor (beta chain) appears in the sequencing data of a study of CD8+CD57+ T cells in acquired aplastic anemia. About the study: When averaged, DNA from sorted CD4+ and CD8+ cells came to about 2.9 ug. Sequencing produced an average of around 10 million reads per healthy donor for CD4+ cells. The study, taken as a whole, reports: Patients showed no significant difference from controls in CD8+ Simpson's diversity. A set of around 30 CD8+ CDR3 sequences was shared between patients and controls, and these sequences appeared highly expressed in patients.

Investigators profiled TCR beta VDJ and CDR3 from genomic DNA template. MiXCR, applied by TCRdb to the reads, yields one record per CDR3 protein. The sample holds around 180,000 distinct CDR3 sequences, about 64% seen once. This clonotype was recorded at least ten times. Antigen specificity is unknown. The V and J ends lost 0 bases and 3 bases, in that order; junction bases with no gene match: 1. The length of the CDR3 is 14 residues. Germline CDR1 MGHRA, CDR2 YSYEKL. The sample taken for sequencing was sorted CD4+, CD8+, or CD8+CD57+ T cells (not recorded which) from PBMCs. The chain is built from TRBV4-1 and TRBJ1-2; 7 positions match TRBD1. The source is a human donor in good health. CDR3 DNA sequence: TGCGCCAGCAGCCAAGACAGGGGGGACTATGGCTACACCTTC. Translated, it gives CASSQDRGDYGYTF.